These T cell receptor beta chains were read from a single sample in a study of blood T cell repertoires in COVID-19. Profiling relied on immunoSEQ multiplex PCR, and the TCRdb table lists in-frame clones only, not all of them. The data show some 130,000 clones, roughly 86% seen once. Material for sequencing was peripheral blood. These receptors were collected from a woman between 65 and 79 years old with COVID-19, enrolled during active disease. CDR3s include the opening cysteine and the closing phenylalanine or tryptophan. The order of the fields is clone size, V gene, D gene, J gene, CDR3 protein, CDR3 DNA. The D gene is left open where the match is weak. Not every row has a clone size; where given, it reads once, few, many or a size class.

clone_size: NA
v_call: TRBV6-4
d_call: NA
j_call: TRBJ1-1
cdr3_aa: CASRGGIGNTEAFF
cdr3_nt: TGTGCCAGCAGGGGGGGGATAGGGAACACTGAAGCTTTCTTT

clone_size: NA
v_call: TRBV29-1
d_call: TRBD2
j_call: TRBJ2-5
cdr3_aa: CWVGGRGGAETQYF
cdr3_nt: TGCTGGGTGGGGGGCCGGGGGGGGGCAGAGACCCAGTACTTC

clone_size: NA
v_call: TRBV4-1
d_call: NA
j_call: TRBJ1-2
cdr3_aa: CASSPLFGGNYGYTF
cdr3_nt: TGCGCCAGCAGCCCCCTTTTCGGGGGGAACTATGGCTACACCTTC

clone_size: NA
v_call: TRBV5-6
d_call: NA
j_call: TRBJ1-3
cdr3_aa: CASSLVSGGNTIYF
cdr3_nt: TGTGCCAGCAGCTTGGTCAGTGGTGGAAACACCATATATTTT

clone_size: NA
v_call: TRBV28
d_call: NA
j_call: TRBJ2-7
cdr3_aa: CASSLNARGYEQYF
cdr3_nt: TGTGCCAGCAGTTTAAATGCCAGGGGTTACGAGCAGTACTTC

clone_size: NA
v_call: TRBV5-1
d_call: TRBD1
j_call: TRBJ1-2
cdr3_aa: CASSLFPGQGYGYTF
cdr3_nt: TGCGCCAGCAGCCTATTTCCGGGACAGGGCTATGGCTACACCTTC

clone_size: once
v_call: TRBV28
d_call: TRBD1
j_call: TRBJ1-6
cdr3_aa: CASSRDRYKGSPHF
cdr3_nt: TGTGCCAGCAGCCGGGACAGGTACAAGGGCTCGCCCCACTTT

clone_size: NA
v_call: TRBV4-2
d_call: TRBD1
j_call: TRBJ2-5
cdr3_aa: CASSPRTGGGGETQYF
cdr3_nt: TGTGCCAGCAGCCCACGGACAGGGGGCGGGGGAGAGACCCAGTACTTC

clone_size: NA
v_call: TRBV2
d_call: NA
j_call: TRBJ1-6
cdr3_aa: CASMGEATNSPLHF
cdr3_nt: TGTGCCAGCATGGGTGAGGCAACTAATTCACCCCTCCACTTT

clone_size: NA
v_call: TRBV28
d_call: NA
j_call: TRBJ2-7
cdr3_aa: CASSLWVRGGEQYF
cdr3_nt: TGTGCCAGCAGTTTATGGGTCAGGGGTGGCGAGCAGTACTTC

clone_size: NA
v_call: TRBV5-1
d_call: TRBD1
j_call: TRBJ1-4
cdr3_aa: CASSSRDRGPSATNEKLFF
cdr3_nt: TGCGCCAGCAGCTCCCGGGACAGGGGCCCCTCCGCAACTAATGAAAAACTGTTTTTT

clone_size: NA
v_call: TRBV5-1
d_call: NA
j_call: TRBJ2-5
cdr3_aa: CASSLGPAGTGETQYF
cdr3_nt: TGCGCCAGCAGCTTGGGACCCGCGGGCACCGGGGAGACCCAGTACTTC

clone_size: NA
v_call: TRBV10-3
d_call: TRBD1
j_call: TRBJ1-4
cdr3_aa: CAISTDWTGEKLFF
cdr3_nt: TGTGCCATCAGTACCGACTGGACAGGAGAAAAACTGTTTTTT

clone_size: NA
v_call: TRBV24-1
d_call: NA
j_call: TRBJ1-1
cdr3_aa: CATSGGGGDTEAFF
cdr3_nt: TGTGCCACCAGTGGGGGCGGGGGAGACACTGAAGCTTTCTTT

clone_size: once
v_call: TRBV5-1
d_call: TRBD2
j_call: TRBJ2-3
cdr3_aa: CASSLKLAGADTQYF
cdr3_nt: TGCGCCAGCAGCTTGAAACTAGCGGGGGCAGATACGCAGTATTTT

clone_size: NA
v_call: TRBV7-9
d_call: TRBD1
j_call: TRBJ1-1
cdr3_aa: CASSSPGQEFRWAEAFF
cdr3_nt: TGTGCCAGCAGCTCCCCGGGACAGGAGTTTCGGTGGGCTGAAGCTTTCTTT

clone_size: NA
v_call: TRBV6-6
d_call: NA
j_call: TRBJ2-5
cdr3_aa: CASSSPNREPKETQYF
cdr3_nt: TGTGCCAGCAGTTCTCCAAACCGGGAACCAAAAGAGACCCAGTACTTC